The 17 T cell receptor beta chains given below trace back to one sample, sequenced in a study of graft-versus-host responses after intestinal transplantation. These TCRs are of unknown antigen specificity. Method: immunoSEQ multiplex PCR; TCRdb's copy keeps in-frame clones and lacks some. Of approximately 33,000 clones listed, around 83% are singletons. The sequenced sample was unstimulated CD8+ T cells sorted from spleen or lymph node cells, obtained before intestinal transplant. The source is a human donor who received an intestinal transplant.

The chain combines TRBV27 with TRBJ2-2, with 9 bases aligning to TRBD2. The germline CDR1 and CDR2 sequences are MNHEY and SMNVEV (reference sequence). The CDR3 is 16 residues long. V dropped 3 bases and J dropped 1; count of bases not matched to a gene: 3. CDR3 DNA: TGTGCCAGCAGTTTCCAAGCGGGGGGGAACACCGGGGAGCTGTTTTTT. Amino acid sequence: CASSFQAGGNTGELFF.

This clone was picked up a small number of times. The rearrangement links TRBV7-9 to TRBJ2-1; 10 bases align to TRBD2. Germline CDR1 reads SEHNR; CDR2 reads FQNEAQ (reference sequence). The J segment lost 6 bases and the V segment lost 8 bases, leaving 7 bases of the junction unmatched. The CDR3 is 14 residues long. The CDR3 spells CASLGLAGANEQFF. CDR3 DNA sequence: TGTGCCAGCTTGGGGCTAGCGGGAGCCAATGAGCAGTTCTTC.

The chain uses TRBV15 and TRBJ1-4; no clear D. The CDR3 is 16 residues long. Trimming took 5 bases from V and 8 from J, leaving 21 bases between them. In germline, CDR1 is LNHNV, CDR2 YYDKDF (reference sequence). The CDR3 DNA reads TGTGCCACCAGCCCCCGCCGGGTGAGGGAATACGAAAAACTGTTTTTT. It encodes CATSPRRVREYEKLFF. Full variable domain (remainder filled in from reference TRBV15 and TRBJ1-4): DAMVIQNPRYQVTQFGKPVTLSCSQTLNHNVMYWYQQKSSQAPKLLFHYYDKDFNNEADTPDNFQSRRPNTSFCFLDIRSPGLGDTAMYLCATSPRRVREYEKLFFGSGTQLSVL.

The chain has TRBV19 and TRBJ1-2; D may be TRBD1 (5 bases). The V gene lost 6 bases and the J gene lost 5 bases, with 19 bases spanning the gap. CDR1 is LNHDA, CDR2 SQIVND, per germline (reference sequence). This CDR3 has 15 residues. The CDR3, as DNA: TGTGCCAGTAGCCTCAGGATCGGGCAGGGTTATGGCTACACCTTC. Residues: CASSLRIGQGYGYTF.

The CDR3 protein is CASSYSAANQETQYF. CDR3 sequence (DNA): TGTGCCAGCAGTTACTCAGCGGCGAACCAAGAGACCCAGTACTTC. V usage is TRBV6-8 and J usage is TRBJ2-5; perhaps TRBD2 as D (5 bases). Germline V lookup: CDR1 MNHGY, CDR2 SAAAGT. Trimming cost V 0 bases and J 0 bases, with 8 bases left between them. The CDR3 runs 15 residues.

This clone was detected a few times. The genes are TRBV28 and TRBJ2-7, with D maybe TRBD2 (6 bases). The V gene's germline CDR1 is MDHEN and CDR2 SYDVKM. V shed 1 base and J shed 0 bases, with 10 bases lying between them. The CDR3 is 15 amino acids. The DNA for the CDR3 is TGTGCCAGCAGTTTATTGGTGGGGGGCTCCTACGAGCAGTACTTC. Residues: CASSLLVGGSYEQYF. Full variable domain (rest looked up from reference TRBV28 and TRBJ2-7): DVKVTQSSRYLVKRTGEKVFLECVQDMDHENMFWYRQDPGLGLRLIYFSYDVKMKEKGDIPEGYSVSREKKERFSLILESASTNQTSMYLCASSLLVGGSYEQYFGPGTRLTVT.

The CDR3 region is CASTVWTGTTGELFF. In DNA, the CDR3 is TGTGCCAGTACCGTTTGGACAGGGACGACCGGGGAGCTGTTTTTT. V gene TRBV28 combines with J gene TRBJ2-2; 8 positions agree with TRBD1. The CDR3 has 15 residues. The junction had 11 bases not matched to a gene; V was cut back by 9 bases and J by 5 bases. CDR1 and CDR2 (germline): MDHEN, SYDVKM.

The V gene is TRBV19, the J gene TRBJ1-5, with no clear D. V dropped 3 bases and J dropped 5 bases, with 26 bases sitting between them. Germline V gene sequence: CDR1 LNHDA, CDR2 SQIVND (reference sequence). The CDR3 runs 19 residues. The CDR3 here is CASSILTSSSARFDQPQHF. The CDR3 DNA is TGTGCCAGTAGTATCCTGACAAGTTCAAGTGCGCGCTTCGATCAGCCCCAGCATTTT.

The chain joins TRBV5-8 to TRBJ2-3, with 9 nucleotides matching TRBD2. The germline CDR1 and CDR2 sequences are SGHTS and YDEGEE. The CDR3 spans 15 residues. V lost 4 bases, J lost 3 bases, and 6 bases stayed unmatched. The CDR3 DNA reads TGTGCCAGCAGCCAGGGACTAGCTTCAACAGATACGCAGTATTTT. Its protein product is CASSQGLASTDTQYF.

The V gene is TRBV28, the J gene TRBJ2-1, with D maybe TRBD2 (6 bases). The CDR3 covers 18 residues. V lost 2 bases to trimming and J lost 2 bases, with 19 bases between them. Germline values: CDR1 MDHEN, CDR2 SYDVKM. The CDR3, as DNA: TGTGCCAGCAGTTTAGATCGGAATTCGGGGGACCCCTACAATGAGCAGTTCTTC. Translation gives CASSLDRNSGDPYNEQFF.

J is TRBJ1-4 and V is TRBV27; D is perhaps TRBD1 (6 bases). The ends were cut back, 3 bases at V and 3 bases at J, with 8 bases in the middle. The germline V gene has CDR1 MNHEY and CDR2 SMNVEV (reference sequence). The CDR3 has 14 amino acids. For the CDR3, the DNA is TGTGCCAGCAGTTTTTCAGGGGCTAATGAAAAACTGTTTTTT. Amino acid sequence: CASSFSGANEKLFF.

The V call is TRBV15, the J call TRBJ2-7; D is ambiguous. The CDR3 extends over 14 amino acids. The germline V and J ends were trimmed by 0 bases and 7 bases, with 13 bases remaining between them. Germline values: CDR1 LNHNV, CDR2 YYDKDF (reference sequence). For the CDR3, the DNA is TGTGCCACCAGCAGAGAATGGTCCACGGGTGAGCAGTACTTC. Protein sequence: CATSREWSTGEQYF.

The V and J genes are TRBV7-3 and TRBJ2-3, with no clear D. CDR3 length equals 16 residues. V was shortened by 6 bases and J by 2 bases, with 18 bases between the two germline ends. The germline CDR1 and CDR2 sequences are SGHTA and FQGTGA. CDR3: CASSSPVEANTDTQYF. DNA for the CDR3: TGTGCCAGCAGTTCCCCAGTAGAGGCCAACACAGATACGCAGTATTTT.

This clone was counted once. The chain combines TRBV21-1 with TRBJ1-6; the table's D call, TRBD1, has no DNA check behind it. TRBV21-1 is tagged as a pseudogene. CDR3 length: 10 amino acids. This CDR3 reads CASDSNPLHF. The CDR3 coding sequence is TGTGCCAGCGACAGTAATCCCCTCCACTTT.

The rearrangement joins TRBV10-1 to TRBJ2-2; D perhaps matches TRBD2 (5 bases). Germline V lookup: CDR1 WNHNN, CDR2 SYGVQD (reference sequence). Trimming cost V 0 bases and J 5 bases, with 10 bases left between them. There are 15 residues in the CDR3. The CDR3 region has the DNA TGCGCCAGCAGTGAGTCTCTAGCTGGAACCGGGGAGCTGTTTTTT. This gives the protein CASSESLAGTGELFF.

This rearrangement joins TRBV7-9 to TRBJ2-7; D possibly corresponds to TRBD2 (5 bases). The CDR3 is 14 residues long. The V and J ends lost 2 bases and 2 bases respectively, with 10 bases between them. Germline V gene sequence: CDR1 SEHNR, CDR2 FQNEAQ (reference sequence). The CDR3 region is CASSLSTGTYEQYF. CDR3 coding DNA: TGTGCCAGCAGCTTATCGACGGGAACCTACGAGCAGTACTTC.

V usage is TRBV6-1 and J usage is TRBJ2-3, with D unclear. Germline V gene sequence: CDR1 MNHNS, CDR2 SASEGT. The V gene lost 10 bases and the J gene lost 1 base, with 9 bases spanning the gap. The CDR3 contains 12 residues. This CDR3 reads CAIWQGTDTQYF. CDR3 nucleotides: TGTGCCATCTGGCAGGGCACAGATACGCAGTATTTT.